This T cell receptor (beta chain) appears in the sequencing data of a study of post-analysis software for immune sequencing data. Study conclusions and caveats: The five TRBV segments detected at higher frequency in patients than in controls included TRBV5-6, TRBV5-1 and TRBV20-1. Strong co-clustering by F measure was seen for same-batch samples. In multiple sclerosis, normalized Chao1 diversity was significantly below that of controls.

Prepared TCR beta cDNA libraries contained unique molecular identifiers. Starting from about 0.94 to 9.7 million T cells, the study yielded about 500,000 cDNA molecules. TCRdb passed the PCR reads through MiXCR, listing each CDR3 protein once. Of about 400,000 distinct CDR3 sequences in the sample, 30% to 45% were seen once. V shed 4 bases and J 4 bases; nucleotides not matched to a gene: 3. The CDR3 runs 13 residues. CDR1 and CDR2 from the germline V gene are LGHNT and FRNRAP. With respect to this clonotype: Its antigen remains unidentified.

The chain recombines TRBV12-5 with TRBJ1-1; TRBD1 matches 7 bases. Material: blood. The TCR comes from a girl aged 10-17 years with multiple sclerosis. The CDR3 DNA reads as TGTGCTAGTGGTTGGTCAGGGGGCACTGAAGCTTTCTTT. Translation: CASGWSGGTEAFF.